These 18 T cell receptor beta chains were all obtained from the same sample, sequenced in a study of blood T cell repertoires in COVID-19. Profiled with immunoSEQ multiplex PCR; TCRdb holds only in-frame clones, not every one. The sample holds about 90,000 clones; 90% to 95% are singletons and the top ten take about 1.8%. The sample comprised peripheral blood. Receptors originate from a human donor with active COVID-19. The donor label of this sample is uncertain.

The table lists this clone with a count of one. The rearrangement joins TRBV9 to TRBJ2-5, with 12 nucleotides matching TRBD2. The CDR3 has 17 residues. The ends lost 0 bases at V and 1 base at J; junction bases unmatched: 4. Germline V gene sequence: CDR1 SGDLS, CDR2 YYNGEE. The CDR3 region has the DNA TGTGCCAGCAGCGTAGCTTCTAGCGGGGGGGCCCAAGAGACCCAGTACTTC. Translating it yields CASSVASSGGAQETQYF.

This clone was counted a few times. The genes are TRBV25-1 and TRBJ1-1; no clear D. Per germline, CDR1 MGHDK and CDR2 SYGVNS. The length of the CDR3 is 15 residues. Trimming removed 2 bases from V and 4 bases from J, with 14 bases in between. As DNA, the CDR3 is TGTGCCAGCAGTGAAATTAACCGGGGAGGCACTGAAGCTTTCTTT. Translating gives CASSEINRGGTEAFF.

The genes are TRBV6-5 and TRBJ1-1; no clear D gene. Between the trimmed V and J ends, which lost 2 bases and 6 bases, there was a span of 7 bases. Looked up from germline, CDR1 is MNHEY and CDR2 is SVGAGI. The CDR3 runs 12 residues. CDR3 DNA sequence: TGTGCCAGCAGTTACGCCGGAGCTGAAGCTTTCTTT. This sequence encodes CASSYAGAEAFF.

This clone was recorded once. The J gene is TRBJ2-3, the V gene TRBV6-5, with TRBD2 as a possible D gene (6 bases). The CDR3 is 13 amino acids. Deletions cut 10 bases from V and 0 bases from J, with 11 bases between. CDR1 and CDR2 from the germline V gene are MNHEY and SVGAGI. The CDR3 coding sequence is TGTGCCACAAGACTAGAAAGCACAGATACGCAGTATTTT. As protein: CATRLESTDTQYF.

This clone was counted only a few times. V is TRBV27 and J is TRBJ2-7, with TRBD2 as a possible D gene (6 bases). Between the trimmed V and J ends, which lost 3 bases and 3 bases, there was a span of 15 bases. This CDR3 spans 15 amino acids. Germline-derived CDR1 and CDR2 are MNHEY and SMNVEV (reference sequence). In nucleotides, the CDR3 is TGTGCCAGCAGTTTTCCAAGGCGGGGCTTCTACGAGCAGTACTTC. It encodes CASSFPRRGFYEQYF.

The gene calls are TRBV19 and TRBJ1-4; D unresolved. The CDR3 totals 13 residues. V dropped 6 bases and J dropped 8 bases, with 13 bases sitting between them. The V gene's germline CDR1 is LNHDA and CDR2 SQIVND (reference sequence). Written as DNA, the CDR3 is TGTGCCAGTAGGGACTTGCGAGGAGAAAAACTGTTTTTT. It encodes CASRDLRGEKLFF.

This clone is medium-sized within its sample. The chain joins TRBV6-4 to TRBJ2-3; 9 positions match TRBD1. CDR3 length: 15 residues. V shed 3 bases and J 1 base; nucleotides not matched to a gene: 2. Germline CDR1 is MRHNA and CDR2 is SNTAGT. The CDR3 region has the DNA TGTGCCAGCAGTGAAAGGACAGGGGGCACAGATACGCAGTATTTT. This gives the protein CASSERTGGTDTQYF.

The V and J genes are TRBV9 and TRBJ1-2; D is uncertain. The V end was cut by 5 bases, the J end by 1 base, with 6 bases between. Germline V CDR1 and CDR2: SGDLS, YYNGEE. This CDR3 is 12 amino acids long. This CDR3 is CASSIFNYGYTF. The CDR3 DNA follows: TGTGCCAGCAGTATCTTTAACTATGGCTACACCTTC. Supplemented by reference TRBV9 and TRBJ1-2, the full variable domain reads DSGVTQTPKHLITATGQRVTLRCSPRSGDLSVYWYQQSLDQGLQFLIQYYNGEERAKGNILERFSAQQFPDLHSELNLSSLELGDSALYFCASSIFNYGYTFGSGTRLTVV.

The chain joins TRBV5-5 to TRBJ1-1; TRBD1 aligns across 7 bases. V lost 4 bases to trimming and J lost 11 bases; unmatched junction nucleotides: 20. The germline CDR1 and CDR2 sequences are SGHKS and YYEKEE (reference sequence). This CDR3 is built from 16 residues. The CDR3 nucleotides read TGTGCCAGCAGCCTACGGAGACTACAGGGGCGAAAGGACGCTTTCTTT. It translates to CASSLRRLQGRKDAFF.

The chain recombines TRBV15 with TRBJ2-5, with TRBD1 matching over 8 bases. J lost 1 base, V lost 1 base, and 5 bases had no gene match. Germline V gives CDR1 LNHNV, CDR2 YYDKDF (reference sequence). The CDR3 runs 16 residues. The CDR3 region is CATSRAEDRVQETQYF. The CDR3 region has the DNA TGTGCCACCAGCAGAGCCGAGGACAGGGTCCAAGAGACCCAGTACTTC.

The chain carries TRBV19 and TRBJ1-4; possibly TRBD1 for D (5 bases). V lost 5 bases and J 4 bases, leaving 11 bases between the germline ends. The germline gives CDR1 LNHDA, CDR2 SQIVND (reference sequence). The CDR3 totals 14 residues. The CDR3 protein is CASSDQGINEKLFF. The CDR3 DNA reads TGTGCCAGTAGTGATCAGGGCATTAATGAAAAACTGTTTTTT.

This CDR3 is CSASGREAGNGYTF. CDR3 nucleotides: TGCAGTGCTAGTGGGAGGGAGGCTGGGAATGGCTACACCTTC. The chain couples TRBV20-1 to TRBJ1-2; D uncertain. The CDR3 has 14 residues. The germline V gene encodes CDR1 DFQATT and CDR2 SNEGSKA (reference sequence). The V end was cut by 3 bases, the J end by 6 bases, with 17 bases between.

This sequence joins TRBV6-6 and TRBJ2-1, with D possibly TRBD1 on 6 matching bases. Germline V gene sequence: CDR1 MNHNY, CDR2 SVGAGI (reference sequence). The CDR3 sequence is 15 residues long. The V and J ends lost 6 bases and 6 bases respectively, with 18 bases between them. The CDR3 sequence is CASSPTVQGSNEQFF. CDR3 bases: TGTGCCAGCAGCCCCACAGTCCAGGGGTCCAATGAGCAGTTCTTC.

V usage is TRBV7-8 and J usage is TRBJ1-2, with D tentatively TRBD1 (6 bases). The CDR3 runs 15 residues. V was cut by 3 bases and J by 0 bases, with 11 bases left in between. From germline, CDR1 is SGHVS and CDR2 FQNEAQ. CDR3: CASSFTGSANYGYTF. As DNA, the CDR3 is TGTGCCAGCAGCTTCACAGGGTCGGCTAACTATGGCTACACCTTC. Looking up the rest from reference TRBV7-8 and TRBJ1-2 gives the full variable domain: GAGVSQSPRYKVAKRGQDVALRCDPISGHVSLFWYQQALGQGPEFLTYFQNEAQLDKSGLPSDRFFAERPEGSVSTLKIQRTQQEDSAVYLCASSFTGSANYGYTFGSGTRLTVV.

V is TRBV28 and J is TRBJ1-1; TRBD1 matches at 7 bases. The V and J ends lost 8 bases and 1 base, in that order; junction bases with no gene match: 10. Per the germline V gene, CDR1 is MDHEN and CDR2 is SYDVKM. CDR3 length: 15 residues. CDR3 in amino acids: CASGSRQGPNTEAFF. In DNA form, the CDR3 reads TGTGCCAGCGGCTCTCGACAGGGCCCGAACACTGAAGCTTTCTTT. Together with reference TRBV28 and TRBJ1-1, the CDR3 gives the full variable domain: DVKVTQSSRYLVKRTGEKVFLECVQDMDHENMFWYRQDPGLGLRLIYFSYDVKMKEKGDIPEGYSVSREKKERFSLILESASTNQTSMYLCASGSRQGPNTEAFFGQGTRLTVV.

The chain joins TRBV5-1 to TRBJ2-1, with a tentative D call TRBD1 (5 bases). V lost 0 bases and J 5 bases, leaving 9 bases between the germline ends. Germline V gene data show CDR1 as SGHRS and CDR2 as YFSETQ. The CDR3 totals 14 residues. The CDR3 region is CASSLEGANNEQFF. The CDR3 DNA reads TGCGCCAGCAGCTTGGAAGGGGCCAACAATGAGCAGTTCTTC.

The V and J genes are TRBV11-1 and TRBJ2-4, with D tentatively TRBD2 (5 bases). Trimming removed 2 bases from V and 5 bases from J, with 13 bases in between. Germline lookup yields CDR1 SGHAT and CDR2 FQDESV (reference sequence). This CDR3 is built from 15 residues. DNA for the CDR3: TGTGCCAGCAGCTTATATCGGGGTGCCCAAAACATTCAGTACTTC. The encoded protein is CASSLYRGAQNIQYF.

V gene TRBV6-1 combines with J gene TRBJ2-6; D perhaps matches TRBD2 (5 bases). V was clipped by 3 bases and J by 1 base, with 7 bases between them. This CDR3 has 15 amino acids. Germline V CDR1 and CDR2: MNHNS, SASEGT. The chain's CDR3 is CASSERVSGANVLTF. The CDR3 bases are TGTGCCAGCAGTGAGAGGGTGTCTGGGGCCAACGTCCTGACTTTC.